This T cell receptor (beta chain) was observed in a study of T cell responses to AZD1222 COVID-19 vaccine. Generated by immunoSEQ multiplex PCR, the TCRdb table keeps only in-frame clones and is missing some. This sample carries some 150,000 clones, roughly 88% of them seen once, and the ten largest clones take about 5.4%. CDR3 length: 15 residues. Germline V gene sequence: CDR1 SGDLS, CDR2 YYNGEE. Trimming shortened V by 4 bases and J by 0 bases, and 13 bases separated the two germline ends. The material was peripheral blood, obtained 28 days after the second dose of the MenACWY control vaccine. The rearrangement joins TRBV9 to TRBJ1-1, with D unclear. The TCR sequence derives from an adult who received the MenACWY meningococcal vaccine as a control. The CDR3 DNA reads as TGTGCCAGCAGCTTAGCTAGCAACTTGAACACTGAAGCTTTCTTT. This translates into CASSLASNLNTEAFF.